This T cell receptor (beta chain) was profiled in a study of cytomegalovirus exposure and HLA in healthy donors. The V end lost 3 bases, the J end lost 5 bases, and 13 bases lay between the germline ends. CDR1 and CDR2 (germline): PRHDT, FYEKMQ (reference sequence). The CDR3 contains 15 residues. The PCR contained 60 Vbeta and 13 Jbeta primers. The protocol was immunoSEQ multiplex PCR, while the TCRdb copy is restricted to in-frame clones and leaves out a portion. The data hold about 130,000 clones, with 83% observed a single time. The sequence was collected from a girl aged 2 to 10 in good health and CMV-seronegative. Sequenced input: PBMCs. The V gene is TRBV13, the J gene TRBJ2-2, with D maybe TRBD2 (6 bases). The CDR3 nucleotides read TGTGCCAGCAGCTTTGGAGGGTTCTATACCGGGGAGCTGTTTTTT. This encodes CASSFGGFYTGELFF.